This T cell receptor (beta chain) was recorded in a study of blood T cell repertoires in COVID-19. The CDR3 has 14 amino acids. The V segment lost 7 bases and the J segment 8 bases; nucleotides outside the gene matches: 8. CDR1 is MNHEY and CDR2 is SVGAGI in the germline V gene. TCRdb's table, derived via immunoSEQ multiplex PCR, lists solely in-frame clones and lacks some. Of about 190,000 clones in the sample, around 91% were seen once. The chain recombines TRBV6-5 with TRBJ1-4, with 9 bases that match TRBD1. The specimen was peripheral blood. The source is a man aged 50-60 years with acute or convalescent COVID-19. The CDR3 coding sequence is TGTGCCAGCACCACGGACAGGGGAGGCGAAAAACTGTTTTTT. This codes for CASTTDRGGEKLFF.